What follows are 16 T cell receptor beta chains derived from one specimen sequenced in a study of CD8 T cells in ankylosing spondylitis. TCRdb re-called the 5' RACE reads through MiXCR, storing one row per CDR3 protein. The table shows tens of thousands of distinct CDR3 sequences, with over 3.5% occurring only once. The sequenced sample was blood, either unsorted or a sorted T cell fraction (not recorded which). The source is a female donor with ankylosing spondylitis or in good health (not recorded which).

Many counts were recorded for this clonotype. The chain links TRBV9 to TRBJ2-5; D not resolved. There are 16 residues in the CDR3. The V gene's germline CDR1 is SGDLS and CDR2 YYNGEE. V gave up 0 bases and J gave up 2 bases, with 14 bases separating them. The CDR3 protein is CASSVAPHQDQETQYF. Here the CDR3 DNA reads TGTGCCAGCAGCGTAGCCCCTCACCAGGATCAAGAGACCCAGTACTTC.

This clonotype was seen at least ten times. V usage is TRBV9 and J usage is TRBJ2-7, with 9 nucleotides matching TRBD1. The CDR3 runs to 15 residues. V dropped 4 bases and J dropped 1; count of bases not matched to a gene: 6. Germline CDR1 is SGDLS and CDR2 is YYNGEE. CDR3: CASSLYGTGSYEQYF. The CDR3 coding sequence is TGTGCCAGCAGCTTATACGGGACAGGGTCCTACGAGCAGTACTTC.

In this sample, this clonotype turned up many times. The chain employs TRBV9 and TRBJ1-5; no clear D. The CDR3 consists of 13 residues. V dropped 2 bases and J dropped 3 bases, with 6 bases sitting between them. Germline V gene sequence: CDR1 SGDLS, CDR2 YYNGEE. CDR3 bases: TGTGCCAGCAGCGTGGGTGTCAATCAGCCCCAGCATTTT. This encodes CASSVGVNQPQHF.

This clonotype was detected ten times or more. CDR3: CASSWPCETEAFF. Here the CDR3 DNA reads TGTGCCAGCAGTTGGCCGTGTGAGACTGAAGCTTTCTTT. The gene calls are TRBV21-1 and TRBJ1-1. TRBV21-1 has pseudogene status. This CDR3 spans 13 amino acids.

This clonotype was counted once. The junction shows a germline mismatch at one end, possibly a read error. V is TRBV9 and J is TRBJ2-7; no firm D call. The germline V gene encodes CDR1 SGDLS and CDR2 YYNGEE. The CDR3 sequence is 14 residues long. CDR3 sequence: CASSGGSTVGEQYF. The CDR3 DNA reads TGTGCCAGCAGCGGGGGAAGTACGGTGGGCGAGCAGTACTTT.

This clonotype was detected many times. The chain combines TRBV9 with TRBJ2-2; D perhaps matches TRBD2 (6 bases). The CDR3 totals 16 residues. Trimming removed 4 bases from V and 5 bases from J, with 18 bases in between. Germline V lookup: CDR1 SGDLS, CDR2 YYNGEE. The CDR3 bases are TGTGCCAGCAGCCCCCAAGAGGCTAGCGTAACCGGGGAGCTGTTTTTT. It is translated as CASSPQEASVTGELFF.

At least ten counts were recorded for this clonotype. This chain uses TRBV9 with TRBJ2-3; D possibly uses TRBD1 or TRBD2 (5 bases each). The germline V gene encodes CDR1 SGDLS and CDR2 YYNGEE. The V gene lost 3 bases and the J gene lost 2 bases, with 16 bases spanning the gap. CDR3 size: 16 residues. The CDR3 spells CASSAGEWGNTDTQYF. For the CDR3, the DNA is TGTGCCAGCAGCGCTGGGGAGTGGGGGAACACAGATACGCAGTATTTT. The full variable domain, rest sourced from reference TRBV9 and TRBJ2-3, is DSGVTQTPKHLITATGQRVTLRCSPRSGDLSVYWYQQSLDQGLQFLIQYYNGEERAKGNILERFSAQQFPDLHSELNLSSLELGDSALYFCASSAGEWGNTDTQYFGPGTRLTVL.

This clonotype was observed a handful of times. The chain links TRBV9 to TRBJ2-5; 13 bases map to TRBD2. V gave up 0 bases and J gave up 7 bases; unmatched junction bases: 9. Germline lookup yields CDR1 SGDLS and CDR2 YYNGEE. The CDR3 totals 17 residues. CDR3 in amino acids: CASSVAVTSGGQGTQYF. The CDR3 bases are TGTGCCAGCAGCGTAGCGGTGACTAGCGGGGGGCAGGGGACCCAGTACTTC.

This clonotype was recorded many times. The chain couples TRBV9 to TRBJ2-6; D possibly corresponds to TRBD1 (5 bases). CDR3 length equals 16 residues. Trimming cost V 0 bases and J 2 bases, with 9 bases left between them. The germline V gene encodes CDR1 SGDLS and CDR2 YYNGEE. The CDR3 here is CASSVDPTAGANVLTF. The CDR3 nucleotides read TGTGCCAGCAGCGTAGATCCGACAGCTGGGGCCAACGTCCTGACTTTC.

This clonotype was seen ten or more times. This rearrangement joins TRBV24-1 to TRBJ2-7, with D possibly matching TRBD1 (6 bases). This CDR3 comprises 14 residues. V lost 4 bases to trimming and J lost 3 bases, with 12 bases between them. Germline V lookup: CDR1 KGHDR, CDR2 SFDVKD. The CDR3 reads CATSDPGQNYEQYF. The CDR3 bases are TGTGCCACCAGTGACCCGGGACAAAACTACGAGCAGTACTTC.

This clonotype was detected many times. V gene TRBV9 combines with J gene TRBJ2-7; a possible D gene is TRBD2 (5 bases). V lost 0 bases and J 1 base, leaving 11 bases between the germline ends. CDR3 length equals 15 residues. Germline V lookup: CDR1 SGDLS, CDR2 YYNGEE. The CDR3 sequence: CASSVEVGDSYEQYF. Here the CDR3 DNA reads TGTGCCAGCAGCGTAGAGGTCGGGGATTCCTACGAGCAGTACTTC.

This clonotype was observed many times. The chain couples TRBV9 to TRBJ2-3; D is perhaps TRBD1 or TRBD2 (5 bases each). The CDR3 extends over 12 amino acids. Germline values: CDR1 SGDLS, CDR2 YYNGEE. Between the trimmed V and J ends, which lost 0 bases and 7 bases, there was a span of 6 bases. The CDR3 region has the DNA TGTGCCAGCAGCGTAGGGGGGTATACGCAGTATTTT. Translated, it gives CASSVGGYTQYF. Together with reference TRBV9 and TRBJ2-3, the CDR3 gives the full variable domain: DSGVTQTPKHLITATGQRVTLRCSPRSGDLSVYWYQQSLDQGLQFLIQYYNGEERAKGNILERFSAQQFPDLHSELNLSSLELGDSALYFCASSVGGYTQYFGPGTRLTVL.

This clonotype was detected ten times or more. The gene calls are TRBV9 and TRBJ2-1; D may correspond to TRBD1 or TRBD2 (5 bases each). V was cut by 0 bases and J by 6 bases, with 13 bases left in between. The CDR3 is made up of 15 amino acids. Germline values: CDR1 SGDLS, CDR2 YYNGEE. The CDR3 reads CASSVDATGGNEQFF. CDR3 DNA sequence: TGTGCCAGCAGCGTAGACGCAACTGGGGGCAATGAGCAGTTCTTC.

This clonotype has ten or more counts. Here the CDR3 DNA reads TGTGCCAGCAGCGTAGCGGGACAGGGGGAGGCGACCCAGTACTTC. The encoded protein is CASSVAGQGEATQYF. The chain joins TRBV9 to TRBJ2-5; 11 nucleotides line up with TRBD1. V trimming: 0 bases; J trimming: 7 bases; junction bases outside the gene matches: 5. The CDR3 sequence is 15 residues long. Germline V gene sequence: CDR1 SGDLS, CDR2 YYNGEE.

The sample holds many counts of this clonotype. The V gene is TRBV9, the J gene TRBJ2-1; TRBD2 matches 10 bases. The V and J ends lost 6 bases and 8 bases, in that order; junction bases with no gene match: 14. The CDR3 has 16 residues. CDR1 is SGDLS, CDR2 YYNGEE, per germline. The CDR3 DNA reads TGTGCCAGCAACTTCATGAGCGGGGGGGCTATCGATGAGCAGTTCTTC. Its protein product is CASNFMSGGAIDEQFF.

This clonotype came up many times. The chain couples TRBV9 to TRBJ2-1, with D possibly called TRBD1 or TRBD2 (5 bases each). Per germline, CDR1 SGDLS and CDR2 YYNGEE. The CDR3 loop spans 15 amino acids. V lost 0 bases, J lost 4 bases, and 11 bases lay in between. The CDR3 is CASSVAGTVYNEQFF. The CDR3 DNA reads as TGTGCCAGCAGCGTAGCCGGGACGGTGTACAATGAGCAGTTCTTC.